These 6 T cell receptor beta chains originate from one sample sequenced in a study of T-cell memory formation after mild COVID-19. TCRdb called the 5' RACE reads again in MiXCR, with one record for every CDR3 protein. Seen here are around 150,000 distinct CDR3 sequences, around 30% observed once, and the top ten hold about 11%. The sequencing sample was made of PBMCs or a T cell subset sorted from them (not recorded which). These receptors were taken from an adult woman who had mild COVID-19 (a few samples of this study predate the infection). Cell type and time point are not known.

This clonotype was found a few times. The chain carries TRBV14 and TRBJ1-1; possible D gene TRBD1, 5 bases. CDR1 and CDR2 (germline): SGHDN, FVKESK. The CDR3 covers 16 residues. The V and J ends lost 3 bases and 0 bases respectively, with 14 bases between them. This CDR3 reads CASSHWGQGMNTEAFF. CDR3 in DNA: TGTGCCAGCAGCCATTGGGGCCAGGGAATGAACACTGAAGCTTTCTTT.

The V call is TRBV11-3, the J call TRBJ2-5; D call uncertain. Germline assignment: CDR1 SGHNT and CDR2 YENEEA. Trimming left V 1 base short and J 3 bases short, with 6 bases between. The CDR3 is made up of 13 amino acids. The CDR3 nucleotides read TGTGCCAGCAGCTTAGGGGAAAAAGAGACCCAGTACTTC. This sequence encodes CASSLGEKETQYF.

V is TRBV12-3 or TRBV12-4 and J is TRBJ2-5; 12 positions match TRBD2. The CDR3 spans 20 residues. V was pared by 1 base and J by 5 bases, with 17 bases of the junction left unmatched. CDR3: CASSLVVVASGGAVSETQYF. The CDR3 bases are TGTGCCAGCAGTTTAGTAGTTGTGGCTAGCGGGGGGGCAGTGTCGGAGACCCAGTACTTC.

The rearrangement joins TRBV3-1 to TRBJ2-7; TRBD2 is a possible D gene (6 bases). Trimming cost V 4 bases and J 7 bases, with 14 bases left between them. The CDR3 extends over 13 amino acids. Per the germline V gene, CDR1 is LGHDT and CDR2 is YNNKEL (reference sequence). CDR3 protein: CASSPGQGGEQYF. The DNA of the CDR3 is TGTGCCAGCAGCCCGGGGCAGGGAGGTGAGCAGTACTTC.

The chain combines TRBV2 with TRBJ2-2, with TRBD2 as a possible D gene (6 bases). The CDR3 totals 15 residues. The germline V gene encodes CDR1 SNHLY and CDR2 FYNNEI. The germline V and J ends were trimmed by 4 bases and 4 bases, with 13 bases remaining between them. CDR3 coding DNA: TGTGCCAGCAGTGCGGACGCAGCGGGCACCGGGGAGCTGTTTTTT. As protein: CASSADAAGTGELFF.

The rearrangement uses TRBV5-5 and TRBJ1-2; TRBD1 matches 8 bases. The CDR3 is 15 residues long. V was clipped by 1 base and J by 5 bases; unmatched bases: 7. Germline V gene lookup returns CDR1 SGHKS and CDR2 YYEKEE (reference sequence). The DNA of the CDR3 is TGTGCCAGCAGCTTGAGAAGGACAGGGCTTTATGGCTACACCTTC. Translation: CASSLRRTGLYGYTF.